This TCR beta chain was obtained from a study of T cell responses to AZD1222 COVID-19 vaccine. Study-wide results and caveats: Clonal diversity was possibly underestimated, and the donors were mostly white British, with more females.

Regarding this clone: As yet, its antigen is unknown.

V lost 1 base to trimming and J lost 4 bases, with 11 bases between them. Germline CDR1 reads LGHNA; CDR2 reads YSLEER. The CDR3 extends over 14 amino acids. The protocol was immunoSEQ multiplex PCR, while the TCRdb copy is restricted to in-frame clones and leaves out a portion. This table has 130,000 or so clones, 85% to 90% appearing once. The chain couples TRBV4-3 to TRBJ2-7; no clear D. This receptor was obtained from an adult in good health. This sample comprised peripheral blood, obtained on day 0 of AZD1222 vaccination. The CDR3 protein is CASSQGVIGYEQYF. CDR3 bases: TGCGCCAGCAGCCAAGGAGTAATCGGATACGAGCAGTACTTC.